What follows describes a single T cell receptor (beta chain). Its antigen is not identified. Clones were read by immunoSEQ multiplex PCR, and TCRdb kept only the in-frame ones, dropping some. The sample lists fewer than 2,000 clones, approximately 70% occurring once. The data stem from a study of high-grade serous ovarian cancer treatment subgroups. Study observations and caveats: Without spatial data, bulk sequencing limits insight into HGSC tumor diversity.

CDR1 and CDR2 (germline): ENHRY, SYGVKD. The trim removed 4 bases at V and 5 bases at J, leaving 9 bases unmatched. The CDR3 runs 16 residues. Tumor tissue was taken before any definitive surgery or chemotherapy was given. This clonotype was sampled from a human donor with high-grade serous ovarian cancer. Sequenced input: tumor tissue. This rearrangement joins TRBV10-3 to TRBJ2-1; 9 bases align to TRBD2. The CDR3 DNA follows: TGTGCCATCAGTGGGCCGGTCGGCGGGGGGGACAATGAGCAGTTCTTC. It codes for CAISGPVGGGDNEQFF.